Below, 24 T cell receptor beta chains from the same sample are listed, as sequenced in a study of blood T cell repertoires in COVID-19. Sequencing was performed with immunoSEQ multiplex PCR; in TCRdb, only in-frame clones are kept and a portion is missing. The sample carries roughly 74,000 clones, 84% recorded once. Sequences were obtained from peripheral blood. These receptors were collected from a man aged 65 to 79 with acute or convalescent COVID-19.

The chain joins TRBV6-1 to TRBJ2-6; D is unclear. Between the trimmed V and J ends, which lost 1 base and 0 bases, there was a span of 13 bases. Germline V lookup: CDR1 MNHNS, CDR2 SASEGT. CDR3 length: 18 amino acids. The DNA for the CDR3 is TGTGCCAGCAGTGAAGTTCCAGGAATGGGCTCTGGGGCCAACGTCCTGACTTTC. Translating it yields CASSEVPGMGSGANVLTF.

This clone was seen only once. V is TRBV5-6 and J is TRBJ2-1; D ambiguous. This CDR3 has 15 amino acids. Trimming shortened V by 0 bases and J by 2 bases, and 9 bases separated the two germline ends. Germline-derived CDR1 and CDR2 are SGHDT and YYEEEE. Here the CDR3 reads CASSLGRGPYNEQFF. The CDR3 DNA is TGTGCCAGCAGCTTGGGGCGCGGTCCCTACAATGAGCAGTTCTTC.

This clone was recorded a few times. The chain links TRBV28 to TRBJ2-5; 14 nucleotides agree with TRBD2. There are 17 residues in the CDR3. V trimming: 3 bases; J trimming: 2 bases; junction bases outside the gene matches: 5. Germline V gene sequence: CDR1 MDHEN, CDR2 SYDVKM. Written as DNA, the CDR3 is TGTGCCAGCAGTTTGACTAGCGGGAGGGGACGGCAAGAGACCCAGTACTTC. Amino acids: CASSLTSGRGRQETQYF.

The chain links TRBV5-4 to TRBJ1-1; D not resolved. The CDR3 sequence is 12 residues long. CDR1 is SGHNT, CDR2 YYREEE, per germline (reference sequence). With 4 bases removed from V and 3 bases from J, the gap between germline ends came to 7 bases. The CDR3 DNA is TGTGCCAGCAGCCAACTTGACACTGAAGCTTTCTTT. Its protein product is CASSQLDTEAFF.

This clone was seen more than once but under ten times. J is TRBJ2-7 and V is TRBV12-5, with D hard to call. The length of the CDR3 is 11 residues. Germline V gene lookup returns CDR1 LGHNT and CDR2 FRNRAP. Trimming shortened V by 3 bases and J by 7 bases, and 7 bases separated the two germline ends. CDR3 sequence reads: CASGFSREQYF. Written as DNA, the CDR3 is TGTGCTAGTGGTTTTTCTCGGGAGCAGTACTTC.

The chain links TRBV7-5 to TRBJ1-3; the table assigns TRBD1, which was not confirmed against the DNA. TRBV7-5 is a documented pseudogene. The CDR3 extends over 16 amino acids. The CDR3 protein is CARSRRTGFSGNTIYF. DNA for the CDR3: TGTGCCAGAAGTCGTCGGACAGGCTTCTCTGGAAACACCATATATTTT.

The chain couples TRBV28 to TRBJ2-1; TRBD1 might be the D (5 bases). From germline, CDR1 is MDHEN and CDR2 SYDVKM. The CDR3 sequence is 15 residues long. V dropped 7 bases and J dropped 7 bases, with 20 bases sitting between them. The CDR3: CASIWGGVGSNEQFF. The CDR3 DNA sequence: TGTGCCAGCATCTGGGGCGGAGTGGGGTCAAATGAGCAGTTCTTC.

This rearrangement joins TRBV19 to TRBJ1-1; 9 nucleotides agree with TRBD1. The J segment lost 0 bases and the V segment lost 4 bases, leaving 9 bases of the junction unmatched. CDR3 size: 17 residues. Germline CDR1 is LNHDA and CDR2 is SQIVND (reference sequence). The chain's CDR3 is CASSTGTGRAMNTEAFF. CDR3 nucleotide sequence: TGTGCCAGTAGTACCGGGACAGGGAGGGCGATGAACACTGAAGCTTTCTTT. Full variable domain (remainder filled in from reference TRBV19 and TRBJ1-1): DGGITQSPKYLFRKEGQNVTLSCEQNLNHDAMYWYRQDPGQGLRLIYYSQIVNDFQKGDIAEGYSVSREKKESFPLTVTSAQKNPTAFYLCASSTGTGRAMNTEAFFGQGTRLTVV.

This chain joins TRBV5-6 and TRBJ2-2; maybe TRBD1 (5 bases). Germline-derived CDR1 and CDR2 are SGHDT and YYEEEE. Trimming pared 0 bases from V and 4 bases from J, leaving 10 bases between. The CDR3 contains 15 residues. CDR3 sequence: CASSLGRAATGELFF. CDR3 bases: TGTGCCAGCAGCTTGGGCAGGGCTGCCACCGGGGAGCTGTTTTTT.

This clone occurred once. The chain recombines TRBV5-1 with TRBJ2-3; 10 bases agree with TRBD2. V lost 4 bases and J lost 0; bases outside the gene matches: 5. This CDR3 is 16 amino acids long. In germline, CDR1 is SGHRS, CDR2 YFSETQ. CDR3 in DNA: TGCGCCAGCAGCCCGAGGACTAGCGGAAGCACAGATACGCAGTATTTT. It translates to CASSPRTSGSTDTQYF.

This chain links TRBV3-1 (or the pseudogene TRBV3-2) with TRBJ2-2, with a weak D call TRBD2 (6 bases). The germline V and J ends were trimmed by 1 base and 3 bases, with 15 bases remaining between them. The CDR3 loop spans 17 amino acids. Germline lookup yields CDR1 LGHDT and CDR2 YNNKEL (reference sequence). The CDR3 sequence is CASSQGGGGVYTGELFF. CDR3 bases: TGTGCCAGCAGCCAAGGGGGTGGCGGGGTCTACACCGGGGAGCTGTTTTTT.

The chain couples TRBV2 to TRBJ2-1; no firm D call. The CDR3 contains 11 residues. Trimming pared 8 bases from V and 5 bases from J, leaving 7 bases between. From germline, CDR1 is SNHLY and CDR2 FYNNEI. CDR3 nucleotides: TGTGCCAGCCACTTAGACAATGAGCAGTTCTTC. Encoded protein: CASHLDNEQFF.

This clone was recorded once. The CDR3 region is CASSSSRRGNTIYF. The DNA for the CDR3 is TGTGCCAGCAGCTCCTCCCGCCGGGGAAACACCATATATTTT. The chain couples TRBV13 to TRBJ1-3; no firm D call. Germline-derived CDR1 and CDR2 are PRHDT and FYEKMQ (reference sequence). The CDR3 totals 14 residues. V lost 4 bases, J lost 4 bases, and 11 bases lay in between.

The V gene is TRBV28, the J gene TRBJ2-5; TRBD2 agrees at 8 bases. Germline V gene sequence: CDR1 MDHEN, CDR2 SYDVKM. V dropped 3 bases and J dropped 9; count of bases not matched to a gene: 6. The length of the CDR3 is 13 residues. CDR3 coding DNA: TGTGCCAGCAGTTTGTGGCTAGCGGGCGCCCAGTACTTC. Amino acid sequence: CASSLWLAGAQYF.

The V gene is TRBV29-1, the J gene TRBJ1-2, with 8 bases fitting TRBD1. The J segment lost 4 bases and the V segment lost 6 bases, leaving 10 bases of the junction unmatched. This CDR3 comprises 14 residues. Looked up from germline, CDR1 is SQVTM and CDR2 is ANQGSEA. CDR3 sequence reads: CSVEKDRDPYGYTF. The CDR3 nucleotides are TGCAGCGTCGAGAAGGACAGGGATCCCTATGGCTACACCTTC.

This clone was observed a single time. The V and J genes are TRBV18 and TRBJ2-7, with D perhaps matching TRBD2 (6 bases). From germline, CDR1 is KGHSH and CDR2 LQKENI. The CDR3 has 14 residues. Between the trimmed V and J ends, which lost 3 bases and 7 bases, there was a span of 16 bases. CDR3 in amino acids: CASSPIDGGGEQYF. Written as DNA, the CDR3 is TGTGCCAGCTCACCGATTGATGGCGGAGGGGAGCAGTACTTC.

This chain joins TRBV29-1 and TRBJ1-1; D gene ambiguous. Trimming took 4 bases from V and 1 from J, leaving 7 bases between them. CDR1 is SQVTM and CDR2 is ANQGSEA in the germline V gene. This CDR3 contains 12 residues. The chain's CDR3 is CSVGAGNTEAFF. CDR3 DNA: TGCAGCGTTGGGGCGGGGAACACTGAAGCTTTCTTT.

This clone was counted a few times. The chain carries TRBV6-5 and TRBJ2-7; D uncertain. Deletions cut 4 bases from V and 3 bases from J, with 4 bases between. Germline values: CDR1 MNHEY, CDR2 SVGAGI. The length of the CDR3 is 11 residues. The CDR3 loop reads CASSSLYEQYF. CDR3 nucleotide sequence: TGTGCCAGCAGTTCCCTCTACGAGCAGTACTTC.

The chain's CDR3 is CASSFRGGTVSTNEQFF. The CDR3 nucleotides are TGTGCCAGCAGTTTCCGCGGCGGGACAGTGTCCACGAATGAGCAGTTCTTC. The rearrangement uses TRBV27 and TRBJ2-1, with a weak D call TRBD1 (7 bases). V lost 3 bases and J lost 7, with 22 bases in between. Germline loops: CDR1 MNHEY, CDR2 SMNVEV (reference sequence). This CDR3 is built from 17 residues.

The chain recombines TRBV5-4 with TRBJ2-6, with TRBD1 matching over 7 bases. Germline lookup yields CDR1 SGHNT and CDR2 YYREEE (reference sequence). The junction had 7 bases not matched to a gene; V was cut back by 4 bases and J by 3 bases. This CDR3 has 16 amino acids. The chain's CDR3 is CASSPQGVLGANVLTF. CDR3 sequence (DNA): TGTGCCAGCAGCCCTCAGGGGGTGCTTGGGGCCAACGTCCTGACTTTC. Together with reference TRBV5-4 and TRBJ2-6, the CDR3 gives the full variable domain: ETGVTQSPTHLIKTRGQQVTLRCSSQSGHNTVSWYQQALGQGPQFIFQYYREEENGRGNFPPRFSGLQFPNYSSELNVNALELDDSALYLCASSPQGVLGANVLTFGAGSRLTVL.

The chain recombines TRBV27 with TRBJ1-5; 7 nucleotides align to TRBD1. Germline V gene data show CDR1 as MNHEY and CDR2 as SMNVEV (reference sequence). The CDR3 has 17 residues. V was pared by 5 bases and J by 0 bases, with 10 bases of the junction left unmatched. This CDR3 is CASSPTDRDPSNQPQHF. The CDR3 region has the DNA TGTGCCAGCAGTCCGACTGACAGGGACCCTAGCAATCAGCCCCAGCATTTT.

V usage is TRBV19 and J usage is TRBJ2-7, with 8 bases fitting TRBD1. CDR3 size: 16 residues. V lost 4 bases to trimming and J lost 5 bases; unmatched junction nucleotides: 13. Germline CDR1 and CDR2: LNHDA and SQIVND (reference sequence). This CDR3 reads CASSKTGAGGGHEQYF. The CDR3 DNA follows: TGTGCCAGTAGTAAAACCGGGGCAGGGGGCGGACACGAGCAGTACTTC.

This chain uses TRBV6-6 with TRBJ2-4, with 10 bases matching TRBD1. The CDR3 is 17 residues long. V dropped 5 bases and J dropped 3; count of bases not matched to a gene: 10. From germline, CDR1 is MNHNY and CDR2 SVGAGI (reference sequence). The CDR3, as DNA: TGTGCCAGCAGTCCCCCGGGACAGGGGCGAGGCAAAAACATTCAGTACTTC. Amino acid sequence: CASSPPGQGRGKNIQYF.

This rearrangement joins TRBV11-2 to TRBJ2-2; a possible D gene is TRBD2 (5 bases). The CDR3 sequence is 15 residues long. The V gene lost 5 bases and the J gene lost 5 bases, with 15 bases spanning the gap. Germline values: CDR1 SGHAT, CDR2 FQNNGV. The CDR3 spells CASSASRGLTGELFF. In DNA form, the CDR3 reads TGTGCCAGCAGCGCCTCCCGCGGACTGACCGGGGAGCTGTTTTTT.